The clone carrying this TCR beta chain was found once. At one end, the junction sequence differs from germline, possibly due to a read error. The CDR3 regions of TCR beta were amplified from RNA transcripts. First-round RT-PCR targeting the TCR CDR3 was performed with the HTBI primer set. Via MiXCR, TCRdb re-called the multiplex PCR reads, giving one row per CDR3 protein. The sample holds around 560,000 distinct CDR3 sequences, over 15% seen once. The sample belongs to a study of T cells in Graves' hyperthyroidism and ophthalmopathy. The length of the CDR3 is 17 residues. Germline loops: CDR1 LGHNA, CDR2 YSLEER.

This TCR derives from a woman between 18 and 29 years old with Graves' hyperthyroidism. Source material: blood. This rearrangement joins TRBV4-3 to TRBJ2-2; D may correspond to TRBD1 or TRBD2 (7 bases each). CDR3 in amino acids: CASSQDAGGAKTGELFF. CDR3 DNA: TGCGCCAGCAGCCAAGATGCAGGGGGGGCGAAGACCGGGGAGCTGTTTTTT.